This T cell receptor (beta chain) was captured in a study of blood T cell repertoires in COVID-19. Study in general: Researchers got acute and convalescent COVID-19 samples from the United States, Italy and Spain. T cells, B-cell-depleted T cells, or PBMCs supplied cDNA or gDNA.

Under the authors' procedure: By means of reference gene primer amplification, nucleated cell counts were estimated. Clones were read by immunoSEQ multiplex PCR, and TCRdb kept only the in-frame ones, dropping some. The V and J calls and clone size come from that table; D and trimming were worked out from the DNA. The sample consists of some 270,000 clones, around nine tenths of them appearing once. Deletions cut 2 bases from V and 2 bases from J, with 9 bases between. This CDR3 has 15 amino acids. Germline V gives CDR1 KGHDR, CDR2 SFDVKD. The sequencing input was peripheral blood. The V gene is TRBV24-1, the J gene TRBJ1-5; D not certain. The receptor's source is a woman in her fifties or sixties who had recovered from COVID-19. Here the CDR3 DNA reads TGTGCCACCAGTGATTCCTTCTTCGGCAATCAGCCCCAGCATTTT. Protein: CATSDSFFGNQPQHF.